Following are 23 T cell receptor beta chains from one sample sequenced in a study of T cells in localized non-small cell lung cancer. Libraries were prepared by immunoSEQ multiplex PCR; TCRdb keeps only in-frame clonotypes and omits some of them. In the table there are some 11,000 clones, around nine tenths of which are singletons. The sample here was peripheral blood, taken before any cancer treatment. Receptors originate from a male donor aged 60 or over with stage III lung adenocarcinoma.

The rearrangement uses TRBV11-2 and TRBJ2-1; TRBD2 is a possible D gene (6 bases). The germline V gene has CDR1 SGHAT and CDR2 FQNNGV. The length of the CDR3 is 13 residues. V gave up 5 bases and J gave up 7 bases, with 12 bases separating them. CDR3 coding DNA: TGTGCCAGCAGCGAGGACCGGGAGAATGAGCAGTTCTTC. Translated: CASSEDRENEQFF. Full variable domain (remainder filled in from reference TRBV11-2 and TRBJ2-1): EAGVAQSPRYKIIEKRQSVAFWCNPISGHATLYWYQQILGQGPKLLIQFQNNGVVDDSQLPKDRFSAERLKGVDSTLKIQPAKLEDSAVYLCASSEDRENEQFFGPGTRLTVL.

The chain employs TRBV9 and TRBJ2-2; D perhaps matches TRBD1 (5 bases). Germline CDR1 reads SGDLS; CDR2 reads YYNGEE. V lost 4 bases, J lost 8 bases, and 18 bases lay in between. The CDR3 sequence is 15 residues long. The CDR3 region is CASSPRQIPFGELFF. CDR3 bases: TGTGCCAGCAGCCCCCGACAGATTCCTTTTGGGGAGCTGTTTTTT.

Written as DNA, the CDR3 is TGTGCCAGCTCACCACGGACGGGGGCGGATGAAAAACTGTTTTTT. The encoded protein is CASSPRTGADEKLFF. This rearrangement joins TRBV18 to TRBJ1-4; a possible D gene is TRBD1 (6 bases). The CDR3 contains 15 residues. Germline assignment: CDR1 KGHSH and CDR2 LQKENI. Trimming removed 1 base at V and 6 bases at J, with 12 bases between.

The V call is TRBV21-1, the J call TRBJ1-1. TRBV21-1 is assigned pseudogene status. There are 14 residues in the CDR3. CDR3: CASSKGRKNTEAFF. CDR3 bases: TGTGCCAGCAGCAAAGGACGGAAGAACACTGAAGCTTTCTTT.

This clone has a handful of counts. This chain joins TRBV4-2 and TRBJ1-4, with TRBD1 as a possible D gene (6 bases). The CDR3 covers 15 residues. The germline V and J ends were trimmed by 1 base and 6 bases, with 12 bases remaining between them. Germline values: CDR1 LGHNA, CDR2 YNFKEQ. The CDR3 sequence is CASSQGIGGDEKLFF. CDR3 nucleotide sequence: TGTGCCAGCAGCCAAGGCATAGGGGGGGATGAAAAACTGTTTTTT.

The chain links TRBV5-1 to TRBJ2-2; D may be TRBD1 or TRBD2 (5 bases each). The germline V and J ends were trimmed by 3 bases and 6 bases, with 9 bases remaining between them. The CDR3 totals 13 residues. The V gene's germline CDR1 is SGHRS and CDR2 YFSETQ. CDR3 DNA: TGCGCCAGCAGCTCCGGGGCTCCCGGGGAGCTGTTTTTT. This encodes CASSSGAPGELFF. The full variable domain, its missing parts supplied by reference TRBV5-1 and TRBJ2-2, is KAGVTQTPRYLIKTRGQQVTLSCSPISGHRSVSWYQQTPGQGLQFLFEYFSETQRNKGNFPGRFSGRQFSNSRSEMNVSTLELGDSALYLCASSSGAPGELFFGEGSRLTVL.

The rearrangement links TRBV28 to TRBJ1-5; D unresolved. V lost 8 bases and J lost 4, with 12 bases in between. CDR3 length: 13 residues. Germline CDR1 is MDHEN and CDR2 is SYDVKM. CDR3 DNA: TGTGCCAGCTCCCATAGCAGGAATCAGCCCCAGCATTTT. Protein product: CASSHSRNQPQHF.

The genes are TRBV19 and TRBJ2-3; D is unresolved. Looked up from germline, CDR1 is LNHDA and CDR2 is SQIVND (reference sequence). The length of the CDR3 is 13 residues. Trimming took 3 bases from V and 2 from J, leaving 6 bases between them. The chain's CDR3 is CASSIRVTDTQYF. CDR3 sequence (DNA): TGTGCCAGTAGTATTCGGGTCACAGATACGCAGTATTTT.

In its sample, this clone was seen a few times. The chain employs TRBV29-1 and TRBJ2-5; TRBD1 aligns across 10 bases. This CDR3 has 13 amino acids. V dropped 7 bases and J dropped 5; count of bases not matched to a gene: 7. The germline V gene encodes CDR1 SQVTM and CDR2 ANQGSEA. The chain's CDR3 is CSASGTGAETQYF. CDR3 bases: TGCAGCGCCTCCGGGACAGGGGCCGAGACCCAGTACTTC.

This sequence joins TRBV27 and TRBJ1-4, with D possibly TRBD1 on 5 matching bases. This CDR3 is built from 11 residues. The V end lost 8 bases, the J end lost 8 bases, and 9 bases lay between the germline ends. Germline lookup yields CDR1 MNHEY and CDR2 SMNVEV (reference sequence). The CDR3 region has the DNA TGTGCCAGCCGGAGGGGCGAAAAACTGTTTTTT. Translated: CASRRGEKLFF.

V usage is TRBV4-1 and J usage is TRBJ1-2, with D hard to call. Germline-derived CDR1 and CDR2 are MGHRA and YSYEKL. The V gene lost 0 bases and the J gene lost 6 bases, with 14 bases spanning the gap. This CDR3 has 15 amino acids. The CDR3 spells CASSQEPGLQDGYTF. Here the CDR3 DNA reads TGCGCCAGCAGCCAAGAGCCGGGCCTTCAGGATGGCTACACCTTC.

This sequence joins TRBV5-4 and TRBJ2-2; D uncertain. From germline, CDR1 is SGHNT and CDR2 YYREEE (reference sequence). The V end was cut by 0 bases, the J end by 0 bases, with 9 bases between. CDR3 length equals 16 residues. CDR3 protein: CASSLDPRTNTGELFF. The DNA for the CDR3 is TGTGCCAGCAGCTTGGATCCGCGGACGAACACCGGGGAGCTGTTTTTT.

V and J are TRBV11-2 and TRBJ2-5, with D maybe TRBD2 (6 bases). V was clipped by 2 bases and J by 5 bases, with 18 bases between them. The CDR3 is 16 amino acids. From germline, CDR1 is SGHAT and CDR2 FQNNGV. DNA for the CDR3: TGTGCCAGCAGCTTACTCCAGGGAGGAATTGCGGAGACCCAGTACTTC. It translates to CASSLLQGGIAETQYF.

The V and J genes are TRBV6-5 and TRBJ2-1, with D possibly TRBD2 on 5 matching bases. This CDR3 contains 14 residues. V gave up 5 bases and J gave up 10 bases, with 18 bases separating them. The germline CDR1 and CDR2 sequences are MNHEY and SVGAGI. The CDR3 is CASSHGLESGEQFF. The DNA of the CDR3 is TGTGCCAGCAGTCACGGACTGGAATCAGGAGAGCAGTTCTTC.

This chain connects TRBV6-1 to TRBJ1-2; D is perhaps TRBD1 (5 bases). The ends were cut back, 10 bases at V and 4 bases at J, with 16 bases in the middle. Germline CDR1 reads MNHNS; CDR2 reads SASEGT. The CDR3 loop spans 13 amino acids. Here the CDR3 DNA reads TGTGCCACCGCACGGGACGGCATCTATGGCTACACCTTC. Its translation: CATARDGIYGYTF.

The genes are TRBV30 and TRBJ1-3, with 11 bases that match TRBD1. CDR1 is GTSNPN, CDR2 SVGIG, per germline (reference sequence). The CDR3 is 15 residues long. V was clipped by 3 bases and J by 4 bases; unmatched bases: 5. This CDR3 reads CAWRGQGASGNTIYF. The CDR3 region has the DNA TGTGCCTGGAGAGGACAGGGGGCAAGCGGAAACACCATATATTTT.

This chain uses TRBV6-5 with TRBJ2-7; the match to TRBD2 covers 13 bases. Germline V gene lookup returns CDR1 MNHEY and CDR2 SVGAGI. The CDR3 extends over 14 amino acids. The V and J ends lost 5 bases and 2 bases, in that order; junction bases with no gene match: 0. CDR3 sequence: CASSTSGRAYEQYF. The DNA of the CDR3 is TGTGCCAGCAGTACTAGCGGGAGGGCCTACGAGCAGTACTTC.

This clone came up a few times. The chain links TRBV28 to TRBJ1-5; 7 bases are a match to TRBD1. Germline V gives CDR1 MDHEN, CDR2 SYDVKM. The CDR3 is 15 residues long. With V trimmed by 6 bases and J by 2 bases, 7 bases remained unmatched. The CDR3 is CASRRRQGGNQPQHF. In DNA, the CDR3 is TGTGCCAGCAGAAGAAGACAGGGAGGCAATCAGCCCCAGCATTTT.

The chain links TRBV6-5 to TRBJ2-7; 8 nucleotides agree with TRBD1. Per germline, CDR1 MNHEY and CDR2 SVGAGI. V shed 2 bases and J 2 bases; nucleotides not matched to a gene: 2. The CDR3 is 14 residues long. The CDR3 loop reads CASSYGTGTYEQYF. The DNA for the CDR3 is TGTGCCAGCAGTTACGGGACAGGAACCTACGAGCAGTACTTC.

CDR3 DNA: TGTGCCAGCAGCTGGCCGACTAGCGGGAGCTCCTACAATGAGCAGTTCTTC. This codes for CASSWPTSGSSYNEQFF. The V call is TRBV7-9, the J call TRBJ2-1; 12 bases align to TRBD2. The germline V gene encodes CDR1 SEHNR and CDR2 FQNEAQ (reference sequence). The ends lost 4 bases at V and 0 bases at J; junction bases unmatched: 4. The CDR3 runs 17 residues.

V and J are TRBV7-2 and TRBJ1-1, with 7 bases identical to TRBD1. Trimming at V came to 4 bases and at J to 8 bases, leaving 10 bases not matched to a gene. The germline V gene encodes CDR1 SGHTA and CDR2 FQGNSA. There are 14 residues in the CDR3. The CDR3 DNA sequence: TGTGCCAGCAGCTCACAGGGGCCGCCGCAAGAAGCTTTCTTT. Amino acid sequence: CASSSQGPPQEAFF.

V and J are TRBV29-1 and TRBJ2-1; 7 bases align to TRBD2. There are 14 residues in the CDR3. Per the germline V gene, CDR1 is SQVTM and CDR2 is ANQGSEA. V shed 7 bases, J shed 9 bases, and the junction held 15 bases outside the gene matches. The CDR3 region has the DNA TGCAGCGCTGAGCCGGGACTACCCGCCAGTGAGCAGTTCTTC. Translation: CSAEPGLPASEQFF.

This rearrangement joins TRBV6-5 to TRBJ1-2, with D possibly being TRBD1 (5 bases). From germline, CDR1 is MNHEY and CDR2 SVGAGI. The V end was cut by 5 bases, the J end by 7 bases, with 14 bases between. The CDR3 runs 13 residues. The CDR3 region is CASSDRTYGGYTF. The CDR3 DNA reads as TGTGCCAGCAGTGACAGAACCTATGGTGGCTACACCTTC.